This section outlines one T cell receptor beta chain sequence together with its context. The antigen is undetermined. Unmatched junction bases numbered 4, after V lost 10 bases and J lost 4 bases. The CDR3 extends over 12 amino acids. CDR1 is ENHRY, CDR2 SYGVKD, per germline. Here immunoSEQ multiplex PCR was the method, and the copy in TCRdb shows in-frame clones only, minus some. Of tens of thousands of clones listed, around 90% are singletons. These data come from a study of T cells in localized non-small cell lung cancer. Regarding the study as a whole: Sequencing involved a lone tumor region, leaving heterogeneity possible. Uninvolved adjacent lung had higher T cell clonality than tumor and all other tissues. With higher T cell density in blood came longer overall survival.

The chain is built from TRBV10-3 and TRBJ1-5; 7 bases fit TRBD1. This clonotype was sampled from a woman aged 40-70 years with stage I squamous cell lung carcinoma. Here the sequenced sample was peripheral blood, taken before any cancer treatment. CDR3: CATRQGNQPQHF. The CDR3 DNA sequence: TGTGCCACCCGACAGGGTAATCAGCCCCAGCATTTT.